One sample yielded the 15 T cell receptor beta chains listed below, sequenced in a study of shared clonotypes between healthy human individuals. Generated by immunoSEQ multiplex PCR, the TCRdb table keeps only in-frame clones and is missing some. Of over a million clones in the sample, around 95% were seen once. Input material: naive CD4+ T cells sorted from blood. The subset here: CD45RA+ positively selected. All receptors come from a young man in good health.

The chain joins TRBV28 to TRBJ2-7; the D gene is possibly TRBD2 (6 bases). The CDR3 consists of 13 residues. The V gene's germline CDR1 is MDHEN and CDR2 SYDVKM. The V end lost 9 bases, the J end lost 4 bases, and 16 bases lay between the germline ends. CDR3 bases: TGTGCCAGTATTTCTAGCGAGAGGTACGAGCAGTACTTC. This sequence encodes CASISSERYEQYF.

This chain's CDR3 is CASSQAKRYEQYF. In DNA, the CDR3 is TGTGCCAGCAGCCAGGCCAAAAGGTACGAGCAGTACTTC. The V call is TRBV11-1, the J call TRBJ2-7; D is ambiguous. The CDR3 extends over 13 amino acids. V was pared by 5 bases and J by 4 bases, with 12 bases between. Germline V lookup: CDR1 SGHAT, CDR2 FQDESV (reference sequence).

The V gene is TRBV19, the J gene TRBJ2-1; TRBD2 matches 11 bases. CDR1 is LNHDA and CDR2 is SQIVND in the germline V gene (reference sequence). With 5 bases clipped from V and 3 bases from J, the junction kept 3 bases outside the gene matches. The CDR3 has 15 residues. CDR3 sequence reads: CASSDSGRVYNEQFF. CDR3 DNA sequence: TGTGCCAGTAGTGATAGCGGGAGGGTCTACAATGAGCAGTTCTTC.

The chain employs TRBV7-8 and TRBJ2-1; 10 bases fit TRBD2. This CDR3 comprises 19 residues. Trimming took 0 bases from V and 5 from J; bases not matched to a gene: 13. The germline gives CDR1 SGHVS, CDR2 FQNEAQ. The CDR3 DNA is TGTGCCAGCAGCTTAGCGCGCCTAGCGGGAGCCGGTCCCAACAATGAGCAGTTCTTC. This sequence encodes CASSLARLAGAGPNNEQFF.

The rearrangement joins TRBV29-1 to TRBJ2-3; 7 bases match TRBD1. V lost 7 bases, J lost 2 bases, and 9 bases stayed unmatched. The CDR3 consists of 14 residues. Germline V gene sequence: CDR1 SQVTM, CDR2 ANQGSEA. In DNA, the CDR3 is TGCAGCGGAAGACAGGGCTTATCCACAGATACGCAGTATTTT. Its protein product is CSGRQGLSTDTQYF.

This clone has just one count. V usage is TRBV9 and J usage is TRBJ2-7, with D perhaps matching TRBD1 or TRBD2 (5 bases each). Germline CDR1 reads SGDLS; CDR2 reads YYNGEE. The V gene lost 4 bases and the J gene lost 3 bases, with 26 bases spanning the gap. This CDR3 region has 18 residues. The CDR3 DNA reads as TGTGCCAGCAGCAGCGGCCCCATGGGGCAGAAGATTAACTACGAGCAGTACTTC. Its translation is CASSSGPMGQKINYEQYF.

The chain has TRBV11-2 and TRBJ1-1; tentatively, D is TRBD1 (6 bases). Per the germline V gene, CDR1 is SGHAT and CDR2 is FQNNGV. This CDR3 is built from 16 residues. Between the trimmed V and J ends, which lost 4 bases and 0 bases, there was a span of 15 bases. The CDR3 loop reads CASSSDRNSMNTEAFF. The CDR3 region has the DNA TGTGCCAGCAGCTCCGACAGGAACTCCATGAACACTGAAGCTTTCTTT. Combining the CDR3 with reference TRBV11-2 and TRBJ1-1 gives the whole variable domain EAGVAQSPRYKIIEKRQSVAFWCNPISGHATLYWYQQILGQGPKLLIQFQNNGVVDDSQLPKDRFSAERLKGVDSTLKIQPAKLEDSAVYLCASSSDRNSMNTEAFFGQGTRLTVV.

The table lists this clone with a count of one. V and J are TRBV7-3 and TRBJ2-2; TRBD1 matches at 7 bases. The CDR3 has 13 amino acids. Germline CDR1 reads SGHTA; CDR2 reads FQGTGA. V gave up 5 bases and J gave up 6 bases; unmatched junction bases: 3. Written as DNA, the CDR3 is TGTGCCAGCAGCACGACAGGGCCCGGGGAGCTGTTTTTT. As protein: CASSTTGPGELFF.

This chain joins TRBV19 and TRBJ2-1; maybe TRBD1 (5 bases). V was clipped by 7 bases and J by 9 bases, with 10 bases between them. The CDR3 length is 11 residues. CDR1 is LNHDA and CDR2 is SQIVND in the germline V gene (reference sequence). In DNA, the CDR3 is TGTGCCAGTACGACAGCGAGTGAGCAGTTCTTC. It encodes CASTTASEQFF.

The chain joins TRBV5-4 to TRBJ2-3; 8 bases are shared with TRBD2. Trimming at V came to 2 bases and at J to 7 bases, leaving 9 bases not matched to a gene. The CDR3 contains 15 residues. The germline gives CDR1 SGHNT, CDR2 YYREEE (reference sequence). DNA of the CDR3: TGTGCCAGCAGCTTTCCGGGCGGGAGGTCAAATACGCAGTATTTT. It encodes CASSFPGGRSNTQYF.

This clone has just one count. CDR3 amino acids: CASRGTNGAANEKLFF. The CDR3 bases are TGCGCCAGCCGGGGGACTAATGGGGCCGCTAATGAAAAACTGTTTTTT. This sequence joins TRBV4-1 and TRBJ1-4; possibly TRBD1 for D (5 bases). Trimming left V 8 bases short and J 3 bases short, with 19 bases between. The CDR3 covers 16 residues. The germline gives CDR1 MGHRA, CDR2 YSYEKL.

This chain uses TRBV7-9 with TRBJ2-7, with a tentative D call TRBD2 (6 bases). V was cut by 3 bases and J by 4 bases, with 16 bases left in between. The CDR3 runs to 15 residues. Germline V gives CDR1 SEHNR, CDR2 FQNEAQ (reference sequence). The CDR3 is CASSFSGPGLYEQYF. The CDR3 nucleotides read TGTGCCAGCAGCTTTTCAGGACCGGGACTTTACGAGCAGTACTTC.

The chain links TRBV18 to TRBJ2-7; a possible D gene is TRBD1 (5 bases). CDR3 length equals 16 residues. V gave up 1 base and J gave up 4 bases, with 17 bases separating them. Germline V gene data show CDR1 as KGHSH and CDR2 as LQKENI. CDR3 sequence: CASSPQQVYQQYEQYF. The CDR3, as DNA: TGTGCCAGCTCACCACAACAGGTCTACCAACAGTACGAGCAGTACTTC.

This chain links TRBV5-1 with TRBJ2-7; 7 nucleotides line up with TRBD1. Trimming cost V 0 bases and J 3 bases; bases outside gene matches: 6. The CDR3 consists of 15 residues. The germline gives CDR1 SGHRS, CDR2 YFSETQ. CDR3 in DNA: TGCGCCAGCAGCTTGGGGGACAGAGGACGCTACGAGCAGTACTTC. Translating it yields CASSLGDRGRYEQYF.

This rearrangement joins TRBV9 to TRBJ1-3; 10 nucleotides match TRBD1. CDR3 length: 14 residues. CDR1 is SGDLS, CDR2 YYNGEE, per germline. Losses at the gene ends were 3 bases for V and 16 bases for J; bases not matched to a gene: 13. The CDR3 sequence is CASSDRAGTGVPYF. DNA for the CDR3: TGTGCCAGCAGCGATCGAGCCGGGACAGGGGTCCCGTATTTT.